The 32 T cell receptor beta chains listed next were all sequenced from one sample in a study of cytomegalovirus exposure and HLA in healthy donors (dated by TCRdb to 2016 to 2017). Libraries were built with the immunoSEQ multiplex PCR assay. The multiplex PCR relied on a mix of 60 forward primers for TCR Vbeta segments and 13 reverse primers for TCR Jbeta segments. What TCRdb holds here is the immuneACCESS table cut down to in-frame rearrangements. Part of the clones is not present; checked against another copy, under half of the missing clones reflect an unresolved V gene, and the others are unexplained. In all, the sample holds 90,000 or so clones, and 70% to 75% of those were seen once. The top ten constitute about a sixth of the sample. Sequenced sample: PBMCs. The receptors here all came from a woman aged 18-35 years in good health and CMV-seropositive.

This clone has just one count. V gene TRBV6-5 combines with J gene TRBJ2-2; D ambiguous. Germline-derived CDR1 and CDR2 are MNHEY and SVGAGI. CDR3 length equals 13 residues. The ends were cut back, 2 bases at V and 5 bases at J, with 6 bases in the middle. The CDR3: CASSYRGTGELFF. CDR3 sequence (DNA): TGTGCCAGCAGTTACCGAGGTACCGGGGAGCTGTTTTTT.

The V and J genes are TRBV28 and TRBJ2-7; D ambiguous. Germline assignment: CDR1 MDHEN and CDR2 SYDVKM. V lost 5 bases and J lost 7, with 12 bases in between. This CDR3 has 12 amino acids. The CDR3 DNA follows: TGTGCCAGCAGTCCCCGAGTTCGGGAGCAGTACTTC. This gives the protein CASSPRVREQYF.

The chain recombines TRBV10-3 with TRBJ1-5; 9 nucleotides match TRBD1. Trimming at V came to 1 base and at J to 7 bases, leaving 5 bases not matched to a gene. CDR3 size: 15 residues. The germline CDR1 and CDR2 sequences are ENHRY and SYGVKD. The CDR3 sequence is CAISEYGTGLQPQHF. CDR3 nucleotides: TGTGCCATCAGTGAGTACGGGACAGGGCTCCAGCCCCAGCATTTT.

The chain joins TRBV6-1 to TRBJ2-3; perhaps TRBD1 as D (6 bases). The CDR3 runs 15 residues. CDR1 and CDR2 (germline): MNHNS, SASEGT. V was shortened by 3 bases and J by 2 bases, with 12 bases between the two germline ends. The CDR3 region is CASSDDPGDTDTQYF. CDR3 nucleotide sequence: TGTGCCAGCAGTGATGACCCAGGGGACACAGATACGCAGTATTTT.

This chain uses TRBV7-6 with TRBJ1-4; 9 nucleotides line up with TRBD1. Germline V gene sequence: CDR1 SGHVS, CDR2 FNYEAQ. V shed 3 bases, J shed 8 bases, and the junction held 4 bases outside the gene matches. There are 14 residues in the CDR3. The CDR3 loop is CASSLDRGGEKLFF. Here the CDR3 DNA reads TGTGCCAGCAGCTTGGACAGGGGAGGGGAAAAACTGTTTTTT. The variable domain in full, with the rest retrieved from reference TRBV7-6 and TRBJ1-4, is GAGVSQSPRYKVTKRGQDVALRCDPISGHVSLYWYRQALGQGPEFLTYFNYEAQQDKSGLPNDRFSAERPEGSISTLTIQRTEQRDSAMYRCASSLDRGGEKLFFGSGTQLSVL.

The chain recombines TRBV6-1 with TRBJ1-3, with 9 nucleotides matching TRBD1. Germline values: CDR1 MNHNS, CDR2 SASEGT. The CDR3 is made up of 16 amino acids. V dropped 3 bases and J dropped 4; count of bases not matched to a gene: 7. This chain's CDR3 is CASSDSGQGRGNTIYF. CDR3 DNA: TGTGCCAGCAGTGATTCGGGACAGGGAAGAGGAAACACCATATATTTT.

The rearrangement links TRBV4-3 to TRBJ1-1, with D possibly TRBD1 on 5 matching bases. From germline, CDR1 is LGHNA and CDR2 YSLEER. The CDR3 covers 15 residues. V lost 2 bases, J lost 0 bases, and 10 bases lay in between. The CDR3 DNA reads as TGCGCCAGCAGCCAATTCCAGGGCCTGAACACTGAAGCTTTCTTT. It translates to CASSQFQGLNTEAFF.

The chain has TRBV7-6 and TRBJ1-1; 8 bases map to TRBD1. Germline CDR1 is SGHVS and CDR2 is FNYEAQ. V was clipped by 1 base and J by 6 bases; unmatched bases: 7. CDR3 length equals 15 residues. CDR3 nucleotide sequence: TGTGCCAGCAGCTTAGGACAGGGGAGGGGCGCTGAAGCTTTCTTT. Encoded protein: CASSLGQGRGAEAFF.

The chain uses TRBV11-2 and TRBJ1-5, with 7 nucleotides matching TRBD1. CDR1 and CDR2 (germline): SGHAT, FQNNGV. This CDR3 is built from 15 residues. The ends lost 5 bases at V and 4 bases at J; junction bases unmatched: 8. CDR3 loop: CASSPSGTENQPQHF. The DNA of the CDR3 is TGTGCCAGCAGCCCCTCCGGGACAGAAAATCAGCCCCAGCATTTT.

The gene calls are TRBV25-1 and TRBJ1-1; D is uncertain. With 7 bases removed from V and 8 bases from J, the gap between germline ends came to 11 bases. Germline CDR1 is MGHDK and CDR2 is SYGVNS. The CDR3 runs 11 residues. The CDR3 region is CASKRDSEAFF. The CDR3 region has the DNA TGTGCCAGCAAACGGGATTCCGAAGCTTTCTTT.

The rearrangement links TRBV5-1 to TRBJ1-6, with 7 bases that match TRBD1. This CDR3 contains 16 residues. CDR1 SGHRS and CDR2 YFSETQ come from the germline V gene. After removal of 3 bases from V and 2 bases from J, the junction contained 5 bases not matched to a gene. The CDR3 nucleotides are TGCGCCAGCAGCTCACCCCAGGGGGCCTATAATTCACCCCTCCACTTT. It codes for CASSSPQGAYNSPLHF. Complete variable domain (other parts from reference TRBV5-1 and TRBJ1-6): KAGVTQTPRYLIKTRGQQVTLSCSPISGHRSVSWYQQTPGQGLQFLFEYFSETQRNKGNFPGRFSGRQFSNSRSEMNVSTLELGDSALYLCASSSPQGAYNSPLHFGNGTRLTVT.

In DNA, the CDR3 is TGTGCCAGCAGCCCCAGGACAGCCGGGGTCAACTATGGCTACACCTTC. Translated: CASSPRTAGVNYGYTF. The chain recombines TRBV7-9 with TRBJ1-2, with D maybe TRBD1 (6 bases). The CDR3 consists of 16 residues. Germline-derived CDR1 and CDR2 are SEHNR and FQNEAQ (reference sequence). Deletions cut 5 bases from V and 2 bases from J, with 18 bases between.

Worth noting for this clone: Its ends do not fully match the called genes, so a read error is possible. The chain is built from TRBV7-9 and TRBJ2-3; possibly TRBD1 for D (5 bases). This CDR3 is built from 12 residues. CDR1 SEHNR and CDR2 FQNEAQ come from the germline V gene (reference sequence). This CDR3 is CSSSSDTGTQYF. The CDR3 DNA follows: TGTTCCAGCAGCTCGGACACGGGTACGCAGTATTTT.

This clone came up a few times. The chain joins TRBV7-6 to TRBJ1-3; 7 bases agree with TRBD1. The junction had 12 bases not matched to a gene; V was cut back by 6 bases and J by 4 bases. This CDR3 spans 16 amino acids. The germline V gene has CDR1 SGHVS and CDR2 FNYEAQ. The CDR3 nucleotides read TGTGCCAGCAGGGCCGGGACAGACGGCCAGGGAAACACCATATATTTT. Its translation: CASRAGTDGQGNTIYF.

The rearrangement joins TRBV9 to TRBJ1-2; D is ambiguous. Germline-derived CDR1 and CDR2 are SGDLS and YYNGEE. The CDR3 loop spans 13 amino acids. V was shortened by 7 bases and J by 0 bases, with 10 bases between the two germline ends. For the CDR3, the DNA is TGTGCCAGCTCCGGGGATCCTAACTATGGCTACACCTTC. Protein sequence: CASSGDPNYGYTF.

The J gene is TRBJ1-6, the V gene TRBV27, with D uncertain. Germline V gene data show CDR1 as MNHEY and CDR2 as SMNVEV (reference sequence). V lost 2 bases and J lost 7, with 6 bases in between. CDR3 length equals 13 residues. The CDR3 bases are TGTGCCAGCAGTTTAAACCGGAATTCACCCCTCCACTTT. It is translated as CASSLNRNSPLHF.

In DNA, the CDR3 is TGTGCCAGCAGCTTAGAAGGAGGGAATACAAGTGGCTACACCTTC. Residues: CASSLEGGNTSGYTF. The V call is TRBV7-6, the J call TRBJ1-2; D is unresolved. Per germline, CDR1 SGHVS and CDR2 FNYEAQ. The CDR3 covers 15 residues. Between the trimmed V and J ends, which lost 1 base and 7 bases, there was a span of 16 bases.

The chain joins TRBV2 to TRBJ2-1; 10 nucleotides match TRBD2. Germline V gene sequence: CDR1 SNHLY, CDR2 FYNNEI. The J segment lost 9 bases and the V segment lost 3 bases, leaving 8 bases of the junction unmatched. This CDR3 is built from 15 residues. CDR3 residues: CASSEPRAGGGEQFF. The CDR3 bases are TGTGCCAGCAGTGAGCCCAGAGCGGGGGGGGGTGAGCAGTTCTTC.

This chain links TRBV27 with TRBJ2-7; 10 positions match TRBD2. Losses at the gene ends were 5 bases for V and 3 bases for J; bases not matched to a gene: 4. CDR3 length: 14 residues. CDR1 and CDR2 (germline): MNHEY, SMNVEV (reference sequence). The CDR3 spells CASSPVAGGYEQYF. CDR3 DNA: TGTGCCAGCAGTCCGGTAGCGGGAGGCTACGAGCAGTACTTC.

This clone turned up a few times. This chain joins TRBV9 and TRBJ2-2, with a weak D call TRBD1 (6 bases). Germline lookup yields CDR1 SGDLS and CDR2 YYNGEE. Trimming cost V 3 bases and J 4 bases, with 10 bases left between them. This CDR3 has 14 amino acids. The CDR3 nucleotides are TGTGCCAGCAGCGAAGGACAGAGCACCGGGGAGCTGTTTTTT. Protein sequence: CASSEGQSTGELFF.

The chain employs TRBV6-6 and TRBJ1-5; D perhaps matches TRBD1 (6 bases). V lost 5 bases and J 3 bases, leaving 14 bases between the germline ends. This CDR3 is 15 amino acids long. Germline CDR1 is MNHNY and CDR2 is SVGAGI (reference sequence). CDR3 nucleotide sequence: TGTGCCAGCAGTACCCCGGACAGCTACAATCAGCCCCAGCATTTT. Amino acid sequence: CASSTPDSYNQPQHF.

In this sample, this clone turned up a few times. CDR3: CASSPGQVTQYF. The CDR3, as DNA: TGTGCCAGCAGCCCGGGACAGGTTACGCAGTATTTT. V gene TRBV7-2 combines with J gene TRBJ2-3, with TRBD1 matching over 8 bases. Germline CDR1 reads SGHTA; CDR2 reads FQGNSA. V dropped 5 bases and J dropped 8; count of bases not matched to a gene: 3. The CDR3 is made up of 12 amino acids.

The chain joins TRBV27 to TRBJ2-7; 9 nucleotides align to TRBD2. The trim removed 7 bases at V and 4 bases at J, leaving 8 bases unmatched. Germline CDR1 and CDR2: MNHEY and SMNVEV (reference sequence). The CDR3 runs 14 residues. The CDR3 DNA sequence: TGTGCCAGCAAAAAGGGACTAGCAGAATACGAGCAGTACTTC. Its translation: CASKKGLAEYEQYF.

V usage is TRBV9 and J usage is TRBJ2-6; unclear D gene. The ends were cut back, 4 bases at V and 0 bases at J, with 20 bases in the middle. The V gene's germline CDR1 is SGDLS and CDR2 YYNGEE. The CDR3 extends over 19 amino acids. As DNA, the CDR3 is TGTGCCAGCAGCCCAAGGCGGCGGATCTCGCCCTCTGGGGCCAACGTCCTGACTTTC. Translating gives CASSPRRRISPSGANVLTF.

V usage is TRBV5-6 and J usage is TRBJ2-7; 12 bases agree with TRBD1. The CDR3 spans 16 residues. Germline loops: CDR1 SGHDT, CDR2 YYEEEE. V was clipped by 1 base and J by 5 bases; unmatched bases: 7. The CDR3 reads CASSLSGTGGGHEQYF. DNA of the CDR3: TGTGCCAGCAGCTTGTCCGGGACAGGGGGCGGCCACGAGCAGTACTTC. Looking up the rest from reference TRBV5-6 and TRBJ2-7 gives the full variable domain: DAGVTQSPTHLIKTRGQQVTLRCSPKSGHDTVSWYQQALGQGPQFIFQYYEEEERQRGNFPDRFSGHQFPNYSSELNVNALLLGDSALYLCASSLSGTGGGHEQYFGPGTRLTVT.

The gene calls are TRBV5-4 and TRBJ2-7; 12 nucleotides align to TRBD2. Germline values: CDR1 SGHNT, CDR2 YYREEE (reference sequence). Trimming cost V 4 bases and J 4 bases; bases outside gene matches: 12. The CDR3 is 17 amino acids. CDR3: CASSRVRPGLAGYEQYF. The CDR3, as DNA: TGTGCCAGCAGCCGTGTCCGGCCGGGACTAGCGGGTTACGAGCAGTACTTC.

This rearrangement joins TRBV16 to TRBJ2-3; 8 nucleotides match TRBD2. The CDR3 runs 17 residues. Per the germline V gene, CDR1 is KGHSY and CDR2 is FQNENV. Losses at the gene ends were 4 bases for V and 3 bases for J; bases not matched to a gene: 12. This chain's CDR3 is CASSRGTGTSRTDTQYF. CDR3 DNA: TGTGCCAGCAGCCGTGGAACCGGGACTAGTAGAACAGATACGCAGTATTTT.

The rearrangement uses TRBV7-9 and TRBJ1-2; tentative D call: TRBD1 (6 bases). There are 15 residues in the CDR3. CDR1 and CDR2 (germline): SEHNR, FQNEAQ (reference sequence). Trimming left V 1 base short and J 5 bases short, with 14 bases between. In DNA form, the CDR3 reads TGTGCCAGCAGCTTAGGGGACATGCCTAGGTATGGCTACACCTTC. It yields the protein CASSLGDMPRYGYTF.

This chain uses TRBV18 with TRBJ2-7; 8 nucleotides line up with TRBD1. J lost 6 bases, V lost 6 bases, and 7 bases had no gene match. Looked up from germline, CDR1 is KGHSH and CDR2 is LQKENI. The CDR3 runs 13 residues. CDR3 residues: CASSPTGQGEQYF. In DNA, the CDR3 is TGTGCCAGCTCGCCAACCGGACAGGGCGAGCAGTACTTC.

J is TRBJ2-2 and V is TRBV9; 7 nucleotides line up with TRBD2. Germline-derived CDR1 and CDR2 are SGDLS and YYNGEE. This CDR3 contains 16 residues. With 4 bases clipped from V and 5 bases from J, the junction kept 11 bases outside the gene matches. The CDR3 reads CASSRGPGLSTGELFF. The CDR3 DNA is TGTGCCAGCAGCCGGGGACCGGGACTAAGTACCGGGGAGCTGTTTTTT.

The V and J genes are TRBV29-1 and TRBJ2-1, with 12 nucleotides matching TRBD2. This CDR3 spans 18 amino acids. Germline V lookup: CDR1 SQVTM, CDR2 ANQGSEA. V was pared by 2 bases and J by 4 bases, with 12 bases of the junction left unmatched. CDR3 nucleotides: TGCAGCGTTGAAAACCCTTTGACTAGCGGGAGACGATACAATGAGCAGTTCTTC. Translation: CSVENPLTSGRRYNEQFF.

This chain joins TRBV7-9 and TRBJ2-1; 7 bases are shared with TRBD2. The CDR3 runs to 14 residues. J gave up 8 bases and V 1 base, and 5 bases lay outside the gene matches. Germline CDR1 SEHNR, CDR2 FQNEAQ (reference sequence). CDR3 region: CASSLGGGWDEQFF. The CDR3 DNA is TGTGCCAGCAGCTTAGGGGGGGGGTGGGATGAGCAGTTCTTC.